This T cell receptor (beta chain) is drawn from a study of blood T cell repertoires in COVID-19. About the research overall: The origin of the acute and convalescent COVID-19 samples was the United States, Italy and Spain. Sample material is recorded as cDNA or gDNA derived from T cells, B-cell-depleted T cells, or PBMCs.

Trimming took 6 bases from V and 6 from J; bases not matched to a gene: 5. Per the germline V gene, CDR1 is MNHEY and CDR2 is SVGAGI. CDR3 length: 15 amino acids. In the original analysis: Amplification with reference gene primers provided the estimates of nucleated cell counts. Produced via immunoSEQ multiplex PCR; TCRdb's table is partial and in-frame only. V, J and clone size are taken as reported in that table, and D and trimming were inferred from the DNA itself. This table holds roughly 230,000 clones, 89% found once. J is TRBJ2-2 and V is TRBV6-5, with 12 positions matching TRBD2. This sequence was found in a woman aged 40 to 50 who had recovered from COVID-19. Sequenced: peripheral blood. The DNA for the CDR3 is TGTGCCAGCAGCCAACTAGCGGGAGGTCCCGGGGAGCTGTTTTTT. Protein: CASSQLAGGPGELFF.